This T cell receptor (beta chain) comes out of a study of long-term antiretroviral therapy in people with HIV. The CDR3 length is 14 residues. V shed 6 bases, J shed 4 bases, and the junction held 8 bases outside the gene matches. Looked up from germline, CDR1 is LNHDA and CDR2 is SQIVND (reference sequence). Run at survey level, the immunoSEQ assay was version v3.0. The repertoire was sequenced with immunoSEQ multiplex PCR; TCRdb's copy has only in-frame clones and lacks some. Among some 28,000 clones listed, around 80% were seen once. The chain combines TRBV19 with TRBJ1-2; 7 bases map to TRBD1. The sequences come from unsorted PBMCs, collected 1.5 years before starting antiretroviral therapy. The receptor was isolated from a man younger than 35 with HIV. The CDR3 DNA reads TGTGCCAGTAGGGCCCTAGCAGGGGGCTATGGCTACACCTTC. It translates to CASRALAGGYGYTF.